This T cell receptor beta chain was recorded in a study of T cell changes during pregnancy in multiple sclerosis. Germline V gives CDR1 SGHNT, CDR2 YYREEE (reference sequence). Trimming removed 0 bases from V and 4 bases from J, with 14 bases in between. The length of the CDR3 is 15 residues. Profiling relied on immunoSEQ multiplex PCR, and the TCRdb table lists in-frame clones only, not all of them. This sample has about 51,000 clones, with 85% to 95% found just once. The sample was CD4+ T cells from peripheral blood mononuclear cells, taken in the third trimester of pregnancy. The sequence was obtained from a female donor with multiple sclerosis, enrolled in a pregnancy study. V usage is TRBV5-4 and J usage is TRBJ2-7, with D tentatively TRBD2 (6 bases). In DNA form, the CDR3 reads TGTGCCAGCAGCTTGGCGGCTAGCGACGGATACGAGCAGTACTTC. It codes for CASSLAASDGYEQYF.